In its sample, the clone carrying this TCR beta chain was seen a few times. This specimen belongs to a study of blood T cell repertoires in COVID-19. Study in general: Donors in the United States, Italy and Spain gave samples during acute or convalescent COVID-19. The cDNA or gDNA used as material had been derived from T cells, B-cell-depleted T cells, or PBMCs.

Those enrolled in Seattle joined during active infection and were followed longitudinally afterward. Per the original methods: Amplification of reference gene primers was used by the study to estimate nucleated cell counts. Sequencing was performed with immunoSEQ multiplex PCR; in TCRdb, only in-frame clones are kept and a portion is missing. The V and J calls and clone size are taken from that table; D and trimming were inferred from the DNA. The data contain under 250,000 clones, roughly 85% of them seen just once; the ten biggest clones take up approximately 5%. The CDR3 is 14 residues long. The junction had 2 bases not matched to a gene; V was cut back by 2 bases and J by 1 base. Germline CDR1 and CDR2: SGHKS and YYEKEE (reference sequence).

The sequenced sample was peripheral blood. The genes are TRBV5-5 and TRBJ2-5; 7 nucleotides match TRBD1. The TCR sequence derives from a man aged 45-65 years with COVID-19, enrolled during active disease. CDR3 amino acids: CASSFGTVQETQYF. CDR3 nucleotides: TGTGCCAGCAGCTTCGGGACAGTCCAAGAGACCCAGTACTTC.